The clone carrying this T cell receptor beta chain was picked up a small number of times. The CDR3 is 16 amino acids. Per germline, CDR1 LGHDT and CDR2 YNNKEL (reference sequence). The V end was cut by 1 base, the J end by 2 bases, with 13 bases between. The data are from a study of blood T cell repertoires in COVID-19. Using immunoSEQ multiplex PCR, the repertoire was profiled, and TCRdb retains in-frame clones only, with some absent. Of under 250,000 clones listed, around four fifths are singletons. This TCR was recovered from a woman aged 45-65 years with acute or convalescent COVID-19. The specimen was peripheral blood. This rearrangement joins TRBV3-1 (or the pseudogene TRBV3-2) to TRBJ2-3; a weak D match, TRBD1 (5 bases). CDR3 DNA: TGTGCCAGCAGCCAAGTAACCCAGGGCTTCACAGATACGCAGTATTTT. Translated, it gives CASSQVTQGFTDTQYF.